A single sample gave rise to the 17 T cell receptor beta chains below, sequenced in a study of blood T cell repertoires in COVID-19. Here immunoSEQ multiplex PCR was the method, and the copy in TCRdb shows in-frame clones only, minus some. The sample has approximately 150,000 clones, around 88% seen once. Material: peripheral blood. The source of these receptors is a woman aged 65 to 85 who had recovered from COVID-19.

The J gene is TRBJ2-2, the V gene TRBV5-1; the D is unclear. The V end lost 2 bases, the J end lost 2 bases, and 7 bases lay between the germline ends. The CDR3 covers 14 residues. Germline assignment: CDR1 SGHRS and CDR2 YFSETQ. The CDR3 sequence is CASSFTTNTGELFF. CDR3 DNA: TGCGCCAGCAGCTTCACGACTAACACCGGGGAGCTGTTTTTT.

This clone came up a few times. The chain combines TRBV18 with TRBJ1-2, with D possibly TRBD1 on 6 matching bases. V dropped 3 bases and J dropped 4 bases, with 12 bases sitting between them. The CDR3 runs to 14 residues. Germline values: CDR1 KGHSH, CDR2 LQKENI. CDR3 sequence: CASSPGSRGYGYTF. In nucleotides, the CDR3 is TGTGCCAGCTCACCGGGGTCCAGGGGCTATGGCTACACCTTC.

This sequence joins TRBV2 and TRBJ2-5; the match to TRBD2 covers 11 bases. This CDR3 contains 14 residues. V lost 6 bases and J lost 5; bases outside the gene matches: 5. Germline V lookup: CDR1 SNHLY, CDR2 FYNNEI. In DNA, the CDR3 is TGTGCCAGCAGACCGACTAGCGGGACGGAGACCCAGTACTTC. It encodes CASRPTSGTETQYF.

This chain joins TRBV28 and TRBJ2-1; TRBD2 agrees at 9 bases. The germline gives CDR1 MDHEN, CDR2 SYDVKM. This CDR3 is built from 14 residues. V dropped 2 bases and J dropped 7; count of bases not matched to a gene: 3. CDR3 sequence reads: CASSLAGGVNEQFF. The DNA for the CDR3 is TGTGCCAGCAGTTTAGCGGGAGGGGTAAATGAGCAGTTCTTC. The complete variable domain, with remaining parts taken from reference TRBV28 and TRBJ2-1, reads DVKVTQSSRYLVKRTGEKVFLECVQDMDHENMFWYRQDPGLGLRLIYFSYDVKMKEKGDIPEGYSVSREKKERFSLILESASTNQTSMYLCASSLAGGVNEQFFGPGTRLTVL.

This chain links TRBV19 with TRBJ2-7; 8 nucleotides match TRBD2. The CDR3 contains 17 residues. The germline V gene encodes CDR1 LNHDA and CDR2 SQIVND (reference sequence). V lost 5 bases to trimming and J lost 3 bases; unmatched junction nucleotides: 15. This CDR3 reads CASSPYPGGLGNYEQYF. The CDR3 bases are TGTGCCAGTAGTCCTTACCCCGGGGGACTAGGGAACTACGAGCAGTACTTC.

V and J are TRBV2 and TRBJ1-5; no clear D gene. The CDR3 has 14 amino acids. CDR1 is SNHLY, CDR2 FYNNEI, per germline. The germline V and J ends were trimmed by 7 bases and 1 base, with 11 bases remaining between them. CDR3 in amino acids: CASTGPGSNQPQHF. Written as DNA, the CDR3 is TGTGCCAGCACGGGCCCGGGGAGCAATCAGCCCCAGCATTTT.

This clone was detected only once. In DNA form, the CDR3 reads TGCAGCGTTGGCCCGGCAGGGGGCTACGAGCAGTACTTC. Translation gives CSVGPAGGYEQYF. This chain connects TRBV29-1 to TRBJ2-7; 7 bases are a match to TRBD1. This CDR3 contains 13 residues. After removal of 4 bases from V and 3 bases from J, the junction contained 6 bases not matched to a gene. CDR1 SQVTM and CDR2 ANQGSEA come from the germline V gene.

The rearrangement links TRBV6-2 or TRBV6-3 to TRBJ2-4; the D is unclear. Per germline, CDR1 MNHEY and CDR2 SVGEGT. V dropped 2 bases and J dropped 1 base, with 15 bases sitting between them. CDR3 length: 17 residues. In DNA, the CDR3 is TGTGCCAGCAGTTACCACCCTGACACAATGGCCAAAAACATTCAGTACTTC. Translation gives CASSYHPDTMAKNIQYF.

This clone was seen a few times. The V and J genes are TRBV7-2 and TRBJ2-2; 16 bases are shared with TRBD2. The CDR3 loop spans 16 amino acids. Trimming cost V 9 bases and J 3 bases; bases outside gene matches: 4. Per germline, CDR1 SGHTA and CDR2 FQGNSA. The CDR3 bases are TGTGCCAGAGGGACTAGCGGGAGGGGCGACACCGGGGAGCTGTTTTTT. Protein product: CARGTSGRGDTGELFF.

The J gene is TRBJ2-3, the V gene TRBV19; 8 bases are a match to TRBD2. CDR1 is LNHDA and CDR2 is SQIVND in the germline V gene (reference sequence). This CDR3 comprises 14 residues. V dropped 6 bases and J dropped 4; count of bases not matched to a gene: 6. The chain's CDR3 is CASRLSGRPDTQYF. The CDR3 DNA is TGTGCCAGTAGGCTAAGCGGGAGACCAGATACGCAGTATTTT.

The chain has TRBV7-9 and TRBJ2-7, with TRBD2 identical over 7 bases. The V and J ends lost 1 base and 2 bases, in that order; junction bases with no gene match: 8. This CDR3 spans 16 amino acids. Germline CDR1 is SEHNR and CDR2 is FQNEAQ (reference sequence). The CDR3 region is CASSLGSSGEAYEQYF. The DNA of the CDR3 is TGTGCCAGCAGCTTAGGAAGCAGCGGGGAAGCCTACGAGCAGTACTTC.

The V and J genes are TRBV11-3 and TRBJ2-1, with 9 bases fitting TRBD2. The ends lost 11 bases at V and 9 bases at J; junction bases unmatched: 11. Germline V gene lookup returns CDR1 SGHNT and CDR2 YENEEA. The CDR3 runs to 13 residues. CDR3 DNA: TGTGCCTGTGCGGGAGGGCCATCGGGTGAGCAGTTCTTC. It codes for CACAGGPSGEQFF.

The chain joins TRBV18 to TRBJ2-7; 11 bases line up with TRBD2. The CDR3 loop spans 15 amino acids. With 4 bases clipped from V and 3 bases from J, the junction kept 5 bases outside the gene matches. CDR1 KGHSH and CDR2 LQKENI come from the germline V gene. The chain's CDR3 is CASSQTSGSLYEQYF. The DNA of the CDR3 is TGTGCCAGCTCACAAACTAGCGGGAGCCTCTACGAGCAGTACTTC.

This CDR3 is CAITPDREVDNEQFF. DNA for the CDR3: TGTGCCATCACCCCCGACAGGGAAGTGGACAATGAGCAGTTCTTC. The gene calls are TRBV10-3 and TRBJ2-1, with 7 bases aligning to TRBD1. The ends lost 7 bases at V and 5 bases at J; junction bases unmatched: 11. Germline V gene sequence: CDR1 ENHRY, CDR2 SYGVKD. The CDR3 sequence is 15 residues long.

The chain uses TRBV3-1 (or the pseudogene TRBV3-2) and TRBJ2-1, with TRBD2 identical over 7 bases. With V trimmed by 3 bases and J by 4 bases, 6 bases remained unmatched. The length of the CDR3 is 15 residues. Looked up from germline, CDR1 is LGHDT and CDR2 is YNNKEL (reference sequence). The CDR3 loop is CASSQGLSGYNEQFF. The DNA of the CDR3 is TGTGCCAGCAGCCAGGGTCTTAGCGGGTACAATGAGCAGTTCTTC.

The table lists this clone with many counts. The chain carries TRBV12-5 and TRBJ2-1, with D tentatively TRBD2 (6 bases). Deletions cut 5 bases from V and 12 bases from J, with 17 bases between. Germline assignment: CDR1 LGHNT and CDR2 FRNRAP. The CDR3 has 13 amino acids. The CDR3: CASGPLTRVGQFF. The CDR3 nucleotides read TGTGCTAGTGGTCCCCTGACTAGAGTGGGGCAGTTCTTC.

Only a few counts were recorded for this clone. At one end, the junction sequence differs from germline, possibly due to a read error. This chain's CDR3 is CASTPGPSRAREF. CDR3 nucleotides: TGTGCCAGCACCCCCGGCCCCTCCCGGGCCCGGGAGTTC. This sequence joins TRBV28 and TRBJ1-2; no reliable D call. This CDR3 comprises 13 residues. The V gene's germline CDR1 is MDHEN and CDR2 SYDVKM.